Listed below are T cell receptor beta chains from one sample, sequenced in a study of blood T cell repertoires in COVID-19. Measured with immunoSEQ multiplex PCR; TCRdb has only the in-frame clones, and not every one. Counted here are 150,000 or so clones, 83% occurring once; the ten biggest clones make up 9% to 14%. The sample taken for sequencing was peripheral blood. The receptors originated from a woman aged 60-75 years with COVID-19, enrolled during active disease. CDR3s include the opening cysteine and the closing phenylalanine or tryptophan. D genes are given only for firm matches. Clone size is not always given. Where it is, it says once, few, many or a class for expanded clones.

cdr3_nt,cdr3_aa,d_call,cdr3_length,v_call,j_call,clone_size
TGTGCCAGCAGCCCGAGAGCCACAGGGGAGATGTACTATGGCTACACCTTC,CASSPRATGEMYYGYTF,TRBD1,17,TRBV16,TRBJ1-2,-
TGTGCCAGCAGCAGCCGGACAGGGGGCTATGAAAAACTGTTTTTT,CASSSRTGGYEKLFF,TRBD1,15,TRBV7-9,TRBJ1-4,once
TGCGCCAGCAGTGAGTCGGGGGGGGCCTCTGGGGCCAACGTCCTGACTTTC,CASSESGGASGANVLTF,-,17,TRBV10-2,TRBJ2-6,-
TGTGCCAGCTCACCAGGACTAGCGAGGTCCTACAATGAGCAGTTCTTC,CASSPGLARSYNEQFF,TRBD2,16,TRBV18,TRBJ2-1,-
TGCGCCAGCAGCTTGGAGGGACAGGGAGTCTATGGCTACACCTTC,CASSLEGQGVYGYTF,TRBD1,15,TRBV5-1,TRBJ1-2,-
TGTGCCAGCAGCTTATTACAGGGGGGCACTGAAGCTTTCTTT,CASSLLQGGTEAFF,TRBD1,14,TRBV7-8,TRBJ1-1,-
TGTGCCAGCAACACCCCGGCTTACTCAGGGGGAGACTACAATGAGCAGTTCTTC,CASNTPAYSGGDYNEQFF,TRBD1,18,TRBV11-2,TRBJ2-1,once
TGTGCCACCAGTGACACGACAGTACCATATGGCTACACCTTC,CATSDTTVPYGYTF,-,14,TRBV24-1,TRBJ1-2,-
TGCGCCAGCAGCGCAGACAGCCCTAATTCACCCCTCCACTTT,CASSADSPNSPLHF,-,14,TRBV5-1,TRBJ1-6,-
TGCAGCGCCGGACTAGCGAGGAACACCGGGGAGCTGTTTTTT,CSAGLARNTGELFF,TRBD2,14,TRBV29-1,TRBJ2-2,-
TGTGCCAGCAGCATACTAGCGGGAGGTTATAATGAGCAGTTCTTC,CASSILAGGYNEQFF,TRBD2,15,TRBV7-3,TRBJ2-1,-
TGTGCCAGCAGCCGGGACAAGTTCGGAGGCTACACCTTC,CASSRDKFGGYTF,-,13,TRBV11-2,TRBJ1-2,few
TGTGCCACCAGCAGAGATTCCAGGCCTACAAATCAGCCCCAGCATTTT,CATSRDSRPTNQPQHF,-,16,TRBV15,TRBJ1-5,-
TGTGCCAGCTCACCAAGGCAGGACAATCAGCCCCAGCATTTT,CASSPRQDNQPQHF,-,14,TRBV18,TRBJ1-5,-
TGTGCCAGCAGTTCGCCTCGGGGACAGGGAAGCACTGAAGCTTTCTTT,CASSSPRGQGSTEAFF,TRBD1,16,TRBV6-5,TRBJ1-1,-
TGCGCCAGCAGCTTCCAGACAGGGACAAGCGAAAAACTGTTTTTT,CASSFQTGTSEKLFF,TRBD1,15,TRBV4-1,TRBJ1-4,-
TGTGCCAGCAGCAAAGGAAATAGCGGGCCCACAGATACGCAGTATTTT,CASSKGNSGPTDTQYF,TRBD2,16,TRBV4-2,TRBJ2-3,-
TGTGCCAGTATTTTTCGGACAGGGGATGGCAATCAGCCCCAGCATTTT,CASIFRTGDGNQPQHF,TRBD1,16,TRBV19,TRBJ1-5,few
TGTGCCAGCAGCCTCACGGGGGGGGACTATGGCTACACCTTC,CASSLTGGDYGYTF,-,14,TRBV4-2,TRBJ1-2,-
TGTGCCAGCAGCTTGAACGACAGGGGGAACTATGGCTACACCTTC,CASSLNDRGNYGYTF,TRBD1,15,TRBV5-4,TRBJ1-2,-
TGTGCCAGCAGCCCAGTCCGGCTTAGCGGCTCCTACGAGCAGTACTTC,CASSPVRLSGSYEQYF,-,16,TRBV5-6,TRBJ2-7,-
TGTGCCAGCTCACCGATCCGGGACTCAGCCAATGAGCAGTTCTTC,CASSPIRDSANEQFF,-,15,TRBV18,TRBJ2-1,-
TGTGCCAGCAGCCTCACTGGGAAGGGGGAAGCTTTCTTT,CASSLTGKGEAFF,-,13,TRBV12-3/TRBV12-4,TRBJ1-1,-
TGTGCCAGCAGTGAACCCGGACAGGGGGCTTACGAGCAGTACTTC,CASSEPGQGAYEQYF,TRBD1,15,TRBV25-1,TRBJ2-7,-
TGTGCCAGCAGTGGCGGTAGCTCCTACAATGAGCAGTTCTTC,CASSGGSSYNEQFF,-,14,TRBV5-6,TRBJ2-1,once
TGTGCCTGGAGTGTATCCCCGCGGGACAGCGGCTACACCTTC,CAWSVSPRDSGYTF,TRBD1,14,TRBV30,TRBJ1-2,once
TGTGCCAGCAGCTTGGTACCGGGGAAGTTCTCTGGGGCCAACGTCCTGACTTTC,CASSLVPGKFSGANVLTF,-,18,TRBV5-5,TRBJ2-6,-
TGTGCCATCAGTGAACTGGGCTCCAACACCGGGGAGCTGTTTTTT,CAISELGSNTGELFF,-,15,TRBV10-3,TRBJ2-2,-
TGTGCCAGCAGTGACTCGAGTAGAGGGACTGAAGCTTTCTTT,CASSDSSRGTEAFF,-,14,TRBV6-4,TRBJ1-1,-
TGTGCCAGCAGCCTACCGGGAGAAAAACTGTTTTTT,CASSLPGEKLFF,-,12,TRBV7-2,TRBJ1-4,once
TGTGCCAGCAGCCCATCGGAGAACTATGGCTACACCTTC,CASSPSENYGYTF,-,13,TRBV6-5,TRBJ1-2,-
TGTGCCAGTAGTATTTTGAGGACAGGGAGGACCGGGGAGCTGTTTTTT,CASSILRTGRTGELFF,TRBD1,16,TRBV19,TRBJ2-2,-
TGCGCCAGCAGCCGCATGGGCGCGGGGCAGGTCCAAGAGACCCAGTACTTC,CASSRMGAGQVQETQYF,-,17,TRBV4-1,TRBJ2-5,-
TGTGCCAGCAGCCAAGAACGTACCCCCCCTCACACCTCTTCTTTC,CASSQERTPPHTSSF,-,15,TRBV14,TRBJ1-2,-
TGTGCCAGCAGCTTGGGACCCCCGGGACAGGGATTGGAGACCCAGTACTTC,CASSLGPPGQGLETQYF,TRBD1,17,TRBV5-4,TRBJ2-5,-
TGTGCCAGCAGCTTACAGGGCGGGACTGGAGACATTCAGTACTTC,CASSLQGGTGDIQYF,-,15,TRBV11-2,TRBJ2-4,-